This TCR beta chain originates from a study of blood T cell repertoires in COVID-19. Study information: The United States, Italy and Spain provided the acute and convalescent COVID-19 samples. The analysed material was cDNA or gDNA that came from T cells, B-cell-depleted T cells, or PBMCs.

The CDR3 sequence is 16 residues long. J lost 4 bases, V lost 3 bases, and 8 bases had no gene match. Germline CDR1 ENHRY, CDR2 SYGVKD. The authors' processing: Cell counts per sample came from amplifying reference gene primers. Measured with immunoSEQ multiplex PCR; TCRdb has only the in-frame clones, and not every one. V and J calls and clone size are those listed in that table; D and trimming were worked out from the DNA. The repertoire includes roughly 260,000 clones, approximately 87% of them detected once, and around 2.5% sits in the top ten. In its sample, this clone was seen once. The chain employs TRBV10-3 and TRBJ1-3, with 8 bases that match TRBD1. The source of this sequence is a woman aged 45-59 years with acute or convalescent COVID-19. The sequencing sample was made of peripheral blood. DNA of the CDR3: TGTGCCATCAGTGATATGGCCAGGGGGCAAGGAAACACCATATATTTT. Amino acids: CAISDMARGQGNTIYF.